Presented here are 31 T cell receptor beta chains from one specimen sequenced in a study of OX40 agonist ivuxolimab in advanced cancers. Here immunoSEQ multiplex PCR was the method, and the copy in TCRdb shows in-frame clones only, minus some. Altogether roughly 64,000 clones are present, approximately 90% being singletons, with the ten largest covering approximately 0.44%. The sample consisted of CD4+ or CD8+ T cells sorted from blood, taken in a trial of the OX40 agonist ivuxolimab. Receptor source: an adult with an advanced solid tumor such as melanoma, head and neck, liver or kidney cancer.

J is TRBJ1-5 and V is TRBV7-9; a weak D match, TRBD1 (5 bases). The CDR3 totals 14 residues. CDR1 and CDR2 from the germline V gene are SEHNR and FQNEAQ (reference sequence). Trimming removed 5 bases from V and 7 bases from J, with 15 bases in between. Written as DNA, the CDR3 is TGTGCCAGCAGCCCGGGGACTTCTTTCCAGCCCCAGCATTTT. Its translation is CASSPGTSFQPQHF.

CDR3 region: CASSLASRGGIGELFF. Here the CDR3 DNA reads TGTGCCAGCAGCTTAGCGTCCAGAGGGGGAATCGGGGAGCTGTTTTTT. This chain links TRBV7-6 with TRBJ2-2; maybe TRBD1 (6 bases). CDR3 length: 16 amino acids. The germline V and J ends were trimmed by 0 bases and 7 bases, with 15 bases remaining between them. The germline CDR1 and CDR2 sequences are SGHVS and FNYEAQ.

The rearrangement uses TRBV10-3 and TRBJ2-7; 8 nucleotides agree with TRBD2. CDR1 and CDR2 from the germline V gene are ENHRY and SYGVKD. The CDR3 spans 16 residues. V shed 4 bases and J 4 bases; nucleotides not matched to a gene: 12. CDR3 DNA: TGTGCCATCAGTGGGGGTCCGGGACTAGAGAGGTACGAGCAGTACTTC. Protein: CAISGGPGLERYEQYF.

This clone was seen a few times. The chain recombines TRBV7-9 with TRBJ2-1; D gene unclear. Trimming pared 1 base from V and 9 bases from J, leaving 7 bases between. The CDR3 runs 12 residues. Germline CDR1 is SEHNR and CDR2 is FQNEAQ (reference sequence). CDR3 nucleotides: TGTGCCAGCAGCTTAGACTGGGGTGAGCAGTTCTTC. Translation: CASSLDWGEQFF.

CDR3 amino acids: CASSPDGLAGAYNEQFF. CDR3 bases: TGCGCCAGCAGCCCCGACGGACTAGCGGGGGCCTACAATGAGCAGTTCTTC. The chain recombines TRBV4-1 with TRBJ2-1, with 13 nucleotides matching TRBD2. The CDR3 totals 17 residues. Germline trimming cut 4 bases from V and 2 bases from J; bases unmatched to any gene: 5. Germline V CDR1 and CDR2: MGHRA, YSYEKL.

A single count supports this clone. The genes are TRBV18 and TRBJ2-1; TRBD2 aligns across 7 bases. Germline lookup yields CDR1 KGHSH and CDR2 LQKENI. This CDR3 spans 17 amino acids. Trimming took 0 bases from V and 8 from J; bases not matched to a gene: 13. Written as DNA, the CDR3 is TGTGCCAGCTCACCACCGAAGCGGGGCCTTGGTGGCGATGAGCAGTTCTTC. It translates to CASSPPKRGLGGDEQFF.

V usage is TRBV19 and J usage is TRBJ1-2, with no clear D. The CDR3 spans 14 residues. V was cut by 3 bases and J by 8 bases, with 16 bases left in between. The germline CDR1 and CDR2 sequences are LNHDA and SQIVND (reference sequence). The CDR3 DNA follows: TGTGCCAGTAGTATCTCGCCCTCCCCGAGGGGCTACACCTTC. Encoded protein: CASSISPSPRGYTF.

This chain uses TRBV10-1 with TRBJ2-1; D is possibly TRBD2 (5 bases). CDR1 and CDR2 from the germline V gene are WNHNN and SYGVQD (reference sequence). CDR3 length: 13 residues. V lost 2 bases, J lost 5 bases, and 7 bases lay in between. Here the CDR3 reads CASSEGLDNEQFF. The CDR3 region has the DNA TGCGCCAGCAGTGAGGGACTGGACAATGAGCAGTTCTTC.

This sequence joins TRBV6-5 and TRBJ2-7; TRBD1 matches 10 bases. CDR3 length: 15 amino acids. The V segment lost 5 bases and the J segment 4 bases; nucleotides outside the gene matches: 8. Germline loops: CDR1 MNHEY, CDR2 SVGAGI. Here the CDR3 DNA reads TGTGCCAGCAGTACCTCCGGGACAGGGGTGTACGAGCAGTACTTC. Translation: CASSTSGTGVYEQYF.

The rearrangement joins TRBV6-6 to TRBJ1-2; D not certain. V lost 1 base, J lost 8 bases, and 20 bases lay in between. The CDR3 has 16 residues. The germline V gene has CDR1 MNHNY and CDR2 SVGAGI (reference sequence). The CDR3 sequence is CASSYFRADARKGYTF. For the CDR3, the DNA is TGTGCCAGCAGTTACTTTAGGGCGGATGCTCGAAAGGGCTACACCTTC.

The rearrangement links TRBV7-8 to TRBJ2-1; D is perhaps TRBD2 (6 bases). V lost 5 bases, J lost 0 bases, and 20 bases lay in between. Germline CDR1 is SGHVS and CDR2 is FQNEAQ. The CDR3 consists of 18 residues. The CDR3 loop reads CASSLPTNLASSYNEQFF. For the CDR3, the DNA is TGTGCCAGCAGCCTACCCACCAATCTAGCGAGCTCCTACAATGAGCAGTTCTTC. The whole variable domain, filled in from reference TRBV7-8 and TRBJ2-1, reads GAGVSQSPRYKVAKRGQDVALRCDPISGHVSLFWYQQALGQGPEFLTYFQNEAQLDKSGLPSDRFFAERPEGSVSTLKIQRTQQEDSAVYLCASSLPTNLASSYNEQFFGPGTRLTVL.

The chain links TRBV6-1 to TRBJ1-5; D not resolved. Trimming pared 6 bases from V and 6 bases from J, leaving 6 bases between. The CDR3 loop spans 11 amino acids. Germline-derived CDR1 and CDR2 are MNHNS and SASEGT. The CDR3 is CASRTAQPQHF. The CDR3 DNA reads TGTGCCAGCAGGACGGCTCAGCCCCAGCATTTT.

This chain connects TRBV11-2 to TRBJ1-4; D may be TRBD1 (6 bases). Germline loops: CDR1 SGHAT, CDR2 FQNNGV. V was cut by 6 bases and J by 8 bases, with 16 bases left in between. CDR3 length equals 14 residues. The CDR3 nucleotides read TGTGCCAGCAGACCAGGGGTCTTGCGGGAAAAACTGTTTTTT. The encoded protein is CASRPGVLREKLFF.

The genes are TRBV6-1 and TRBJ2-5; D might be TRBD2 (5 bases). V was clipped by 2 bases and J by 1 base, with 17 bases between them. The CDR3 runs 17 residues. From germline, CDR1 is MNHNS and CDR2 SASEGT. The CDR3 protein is CASSEMNGGRAQETQYF. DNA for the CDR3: TGTGCCAGCAGTGAAATGAACGGAGGTAGGGCCCAAGAGACCCAGTACTTC.

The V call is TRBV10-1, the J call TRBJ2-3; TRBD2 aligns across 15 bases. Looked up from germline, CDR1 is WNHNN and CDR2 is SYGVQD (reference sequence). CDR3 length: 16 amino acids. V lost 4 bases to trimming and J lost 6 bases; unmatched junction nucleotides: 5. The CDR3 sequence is CASSVTGTSGRDTQYF. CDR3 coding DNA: TGCGCCAGCAGTGTTACCGGGACTAGCGGGAGGGATACGCAGTATTTT.

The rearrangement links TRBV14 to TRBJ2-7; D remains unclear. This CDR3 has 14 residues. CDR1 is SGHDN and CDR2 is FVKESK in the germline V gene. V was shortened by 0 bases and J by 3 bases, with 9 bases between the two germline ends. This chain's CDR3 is CASSQDWTNYEQYF. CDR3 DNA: TGTGCCAGCAGCCAAGATTGGACGAACTACGAGCAGTACTTC.

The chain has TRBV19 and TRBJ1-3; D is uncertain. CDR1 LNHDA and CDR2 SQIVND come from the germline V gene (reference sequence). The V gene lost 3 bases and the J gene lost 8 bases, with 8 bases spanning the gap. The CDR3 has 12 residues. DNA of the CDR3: TGTGCCAGTAGTATTAATGAGGACACCATATATTTT. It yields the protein CASSINEDTIYF.

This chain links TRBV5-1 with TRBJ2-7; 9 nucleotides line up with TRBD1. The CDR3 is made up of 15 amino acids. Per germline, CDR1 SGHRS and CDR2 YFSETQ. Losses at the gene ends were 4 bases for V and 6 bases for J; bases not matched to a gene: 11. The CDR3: CASSPSTGQGGEQYF. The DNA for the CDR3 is TGCGCCAGCAGCCCATCTACGGGACAGGGTGGCGAGCAGTACTTC. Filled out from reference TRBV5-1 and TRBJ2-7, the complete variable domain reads KAGVTQTPRYLIKTRGQQVTLSCSPISGHRSVSWYQQTPGQGLQFLFEYFSETQRNKGNFPGRFSGRQFSNSRSEMNVSTLELGDSALYLCASSPSTGQGGEQYFGPGTRLTVT.

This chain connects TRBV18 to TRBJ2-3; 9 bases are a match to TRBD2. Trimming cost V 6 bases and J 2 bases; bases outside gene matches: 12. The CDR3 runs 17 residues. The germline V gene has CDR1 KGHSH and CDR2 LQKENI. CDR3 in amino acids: CASSSSGISPPTDTQYF. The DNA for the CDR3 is TGTGCCAGCTCGTCTAGCGGGATATCCCCCCCCACAGATACGCAGTATTTT.

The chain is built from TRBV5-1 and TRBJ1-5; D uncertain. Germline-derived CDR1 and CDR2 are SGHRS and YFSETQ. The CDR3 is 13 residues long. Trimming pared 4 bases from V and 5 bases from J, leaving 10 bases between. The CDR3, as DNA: TGCGCCAGCAGCACCCTCCCGGATCAGCCCCAGCATTTT. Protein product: CASSTLPDQPQHF.

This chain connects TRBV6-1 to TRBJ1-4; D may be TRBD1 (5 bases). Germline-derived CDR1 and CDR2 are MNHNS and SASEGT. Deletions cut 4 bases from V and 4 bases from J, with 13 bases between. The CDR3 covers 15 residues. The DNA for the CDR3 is TGTGCCAGCAGTGTTGGGGGGGTCGATAATGAAAAACTGTTTTTT. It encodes CASSVGGVDNEKLFF.

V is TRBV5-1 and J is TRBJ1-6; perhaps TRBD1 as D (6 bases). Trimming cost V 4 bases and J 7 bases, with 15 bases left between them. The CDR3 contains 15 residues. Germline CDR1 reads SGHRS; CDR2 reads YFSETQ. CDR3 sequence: CASSEQGTLNSPLHF. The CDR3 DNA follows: TGCGCCAGCAGCGAACAGGGCACCCTAAATTCACCCCTCCACTTT.

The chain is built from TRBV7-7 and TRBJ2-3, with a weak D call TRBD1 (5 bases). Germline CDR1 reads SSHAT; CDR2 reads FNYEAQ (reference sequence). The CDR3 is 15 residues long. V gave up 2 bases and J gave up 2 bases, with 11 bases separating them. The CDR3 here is CASSLSPGLTDTQYF. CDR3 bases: TGTGCCAGCAGCTTATCCCCAGGGCTCACAGATACGCAGTATTTT.

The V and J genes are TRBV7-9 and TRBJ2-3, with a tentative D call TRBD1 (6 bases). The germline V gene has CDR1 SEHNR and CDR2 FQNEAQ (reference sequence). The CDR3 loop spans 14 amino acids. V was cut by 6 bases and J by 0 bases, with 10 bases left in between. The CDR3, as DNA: TGTGCCAGCAGTCAGGACAGTAGCACAGATACGCAGTATTTT. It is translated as CASSQDSSTDTQYF.

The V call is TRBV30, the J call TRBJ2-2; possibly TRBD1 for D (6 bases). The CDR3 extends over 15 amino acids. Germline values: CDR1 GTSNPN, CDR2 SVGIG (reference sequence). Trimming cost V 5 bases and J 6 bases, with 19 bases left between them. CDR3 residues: CAWGGSWGPAGELFF. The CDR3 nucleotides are TGTGCCTGGGGGGGCTCCTGGGGTCCGGCCGGGGAGCTGTTTTTT. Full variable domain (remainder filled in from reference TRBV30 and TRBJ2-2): SQTIHQWPATLVQPVGSPLSLECTVEGTSNPNLYWYRQAAGRGLQLLFYSVGIGQISSEVPQNLSASRPQDRQFILSSKKLLLSDSGFYLCAWGGSWGPAGELFFGEGSRLTVL.

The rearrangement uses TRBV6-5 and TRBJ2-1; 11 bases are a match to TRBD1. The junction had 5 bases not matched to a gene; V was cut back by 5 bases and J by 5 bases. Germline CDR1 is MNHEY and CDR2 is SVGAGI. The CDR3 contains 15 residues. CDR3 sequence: CASSTRDRGNNEQFF. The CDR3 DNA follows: TGTGCCAGCAGTACCCGGGACAGGGGGAACAATGAGCAGTTCTTC.

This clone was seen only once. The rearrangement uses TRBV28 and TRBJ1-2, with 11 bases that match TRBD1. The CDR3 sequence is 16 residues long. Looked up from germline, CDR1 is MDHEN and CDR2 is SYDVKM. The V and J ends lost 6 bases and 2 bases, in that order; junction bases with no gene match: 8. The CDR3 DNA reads TGTGCCAGCAGGGGGACAGGGGGTCGTGAGAACTATGGCTACACCTTC. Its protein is CASRGTGGRENYGYTF.

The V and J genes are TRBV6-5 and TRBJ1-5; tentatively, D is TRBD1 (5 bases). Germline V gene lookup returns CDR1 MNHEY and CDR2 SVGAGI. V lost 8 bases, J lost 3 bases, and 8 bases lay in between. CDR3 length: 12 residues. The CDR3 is CASRQNNQPQHF. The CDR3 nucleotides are TGTGCCAGCCGACAGAACAATCAGCCCCAGCATTTT.

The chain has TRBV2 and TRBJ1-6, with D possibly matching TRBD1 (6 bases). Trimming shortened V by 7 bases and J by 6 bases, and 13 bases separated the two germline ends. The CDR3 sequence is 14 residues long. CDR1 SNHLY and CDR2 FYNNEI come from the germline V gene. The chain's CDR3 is CASTGALPNSPLHF. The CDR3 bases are TGTGCCAGCACGGGGGCTCTCCCTAATTCACCCCTCCACTTT.

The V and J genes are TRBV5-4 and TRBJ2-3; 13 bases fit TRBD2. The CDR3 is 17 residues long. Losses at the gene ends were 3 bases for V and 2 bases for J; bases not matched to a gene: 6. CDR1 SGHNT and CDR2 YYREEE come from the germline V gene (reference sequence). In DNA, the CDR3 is TGTGCCAGCAGCTCAGGACTAGCGGGAGTGTCCACAGATACGCAGTATTTT. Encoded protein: CASSSGLAGVSTDTQYF.

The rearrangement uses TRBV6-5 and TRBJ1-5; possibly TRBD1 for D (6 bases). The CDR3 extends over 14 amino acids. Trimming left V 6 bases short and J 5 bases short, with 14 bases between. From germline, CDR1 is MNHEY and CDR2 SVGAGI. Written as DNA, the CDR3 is TGTGCCAGCAGCACACAGGGTATTGATCAGCCCCAGCATTTT. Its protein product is CASSTQGIDQPQHF.